This T cell receptor (beta chain) was documented in a study of blood T cells in healthy people across ages. Study at large: Through template switching, about one barcoded beta molecule was captured per two T cells, as measured in model experiments. Whole-study findings and limits: It was held that the diversity estimates obtained from one million T cells were underestimates. Without sorted subsets, naive and antigen-experienced compartments could not be conclusively compared.

A J-beta primer mix and a sample-barcoded 5' primer were used in a second PCR of about 7 to 12 cycles. Paired-end reads containing CDR3 totaled no fewer than 2.5 million for each sample. TCRdb used MiXCR to reprocess the 5' RACE reads, holding one entry per CDR3 protein. Here the sample spans 450,000 to 600,000 distinct CDR3 sequences, about 27% being singletons. About this clonotype: Its antigen is not known.

Germline assignment: CDR1 DFQATT and CDR2 SNEGSKA (reference sequence). The CDR3 loop spans 14 amino acids. V was cut by 5 bases and J by 4 bases, with 15 bases left in between. The same data also contributed to another study, on T cells of mothers and their children.

V usage is TRBV20-1 and J usage is TRBJ2-1; D is perhaps TRBD1 or TRBD2 (5 bases each). Sequencing was carried out using blood. The receptor was isolated from a boy aged 2 to 10 in good health. CDR3 nucleotides: TGCAGTGCTGACCCGGGACGGGCTTACAATGAGCAGTTCTTC. Residues: CSADPGRAYNEQFF.